What follows describes a single T cell receptor beta chain. Its antigen is currently unknown. The record originates from a study of cytomegalovirus exposure and HLA in healthy donors. This CDR3 has 16 amino acids. The germline CDR1 and CDR2 sequences are MNHEY and SMNVEV (reference sequence). V was shortened by 4 bases and J by 8 bases, with 21 bases between the two germline ends. Overall study results and limits: Accurate HLA-A and HLA-B prediction from TCR beta sequences was reported for most subjects. Owing to their indistinguishability, certain V segments, notably TRBV6-2 and TRBV6-3, were excluded.

PCR used 60 Vbeta primers and 13 Jbeta primers. Measured with immunoSEQ multiplex PCR; TCRdb has only the in-frame clones, and not every one. Among about 160,000 clones listed, roughly 85% were seen once. The chain is built from TRBV27 and TRBJ2-1, with D perhaps matching TRBD2 (7 bases). The TCR was taken from a woman under 40 in good health and CMV-seronegative. The sequenced sample consisted of PBMCs. CDR3 region: CASSSQGLSPGDEQFF. As DNA, the CDR3 is TGTGCCAGCAGTTCACAGGGACTATCCCCCGGGGATGAGCAGTTCTTC.